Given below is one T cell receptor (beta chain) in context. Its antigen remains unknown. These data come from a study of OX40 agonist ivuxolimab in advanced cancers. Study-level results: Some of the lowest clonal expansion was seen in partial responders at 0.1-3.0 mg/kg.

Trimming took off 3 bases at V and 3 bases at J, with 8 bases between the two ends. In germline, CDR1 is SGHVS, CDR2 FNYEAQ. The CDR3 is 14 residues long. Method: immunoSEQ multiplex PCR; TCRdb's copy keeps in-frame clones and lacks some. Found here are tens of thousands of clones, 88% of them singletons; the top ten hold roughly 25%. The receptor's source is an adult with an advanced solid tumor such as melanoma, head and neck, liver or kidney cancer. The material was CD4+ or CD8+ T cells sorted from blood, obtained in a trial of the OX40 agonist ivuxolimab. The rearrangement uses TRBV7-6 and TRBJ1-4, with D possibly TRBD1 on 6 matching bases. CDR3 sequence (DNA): TGTGCCAGCAGCTTGGACAGCTCTAATGAAAAACTGTTTTTT. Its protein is CASSLDSSNEKLFF.